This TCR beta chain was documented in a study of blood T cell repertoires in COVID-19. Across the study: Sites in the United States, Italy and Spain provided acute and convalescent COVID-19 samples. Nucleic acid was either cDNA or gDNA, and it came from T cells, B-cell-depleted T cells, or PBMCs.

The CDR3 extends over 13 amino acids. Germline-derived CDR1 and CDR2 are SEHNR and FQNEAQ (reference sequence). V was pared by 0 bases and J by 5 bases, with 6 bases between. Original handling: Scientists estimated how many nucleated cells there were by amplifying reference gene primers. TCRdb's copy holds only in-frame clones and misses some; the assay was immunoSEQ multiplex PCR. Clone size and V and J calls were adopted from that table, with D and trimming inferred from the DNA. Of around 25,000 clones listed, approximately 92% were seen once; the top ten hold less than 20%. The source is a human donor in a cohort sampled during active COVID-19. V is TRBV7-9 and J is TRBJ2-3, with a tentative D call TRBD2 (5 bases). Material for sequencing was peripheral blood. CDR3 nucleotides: TGTGCCAGCAGCTTAGCAGGGAGAGATACGCAGTATTTT. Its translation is CASSLAGRDTQYF.